This is a list of T cell receptor beta chains from one sample in a study of OX40 agonist ivuxolimab in advanced cancers. Using immunoSEQ multiplex PCR, the repertoire was profiled, and TCRdb retains in-frame clones only, with some absent. The sample lists tens of thousands of clones, 88% occurring once. This specimen was CD4+ or CD8+ T cells sorted from blood, taken in a trial of the OX40 agonist ivuxolimab. The receptors derive from an adult with an advanced solid tumor such as melanoma, head and neck, liver or kidney cancer. Each CDR3 is given with its conserved first and last residue. A D gene is named only where the DNA matches it firmly. Size tells how often a clone was seen (once, few, many) or the class of an expanded clone, and some rows leave it out.

TRBJ1-2,NA,TRBV27,12,NA,TGTGCCAGCCAGGGAGGGGGTGACGGCTACACCTTC,CASQGGGDGYTF
TRBJ1-2,NA,TRBV27,16,NA,TGTGCCAGCAGCCCGGAGCAGGGTAGGGTATACTATGGCTACACCTTC,CASSPEQGRVYYGYTF
TRBJ2-7,NA,TRBV7-9,14,NA,TGTGCCAGCAGCTTAGGCGTCGGCTCCTACGAGCAGTACTTC,CASSLGVGSYEQYF
TRBJ1-4,NA,TRBV7-6,14,NA,TGTGCCAGCAAGGAGGGGAGGTTTAATGAAAAACTGTTTTTT,CASKEGRFNEKLFF
TRBJ1-1,NA,TRBV28,14,TRBD1,TGTGCCAGCAGTCATTACAGGGGGAACACTGAAGCTTTCTTT,CASSHYRGNTEAFF
TRBJ2-1,NA,TRBV2,15,TRBD2,TGTGCCATCCCTCTAACGGGGGGAGGTAACAATGAGCAGTTCTTC,CAIPLTGGGNNEQFF
TRBJ2-5,NA,TRBV28,17,TRBD2,TGTGCCAGCAGTTCCCCGGCTAGCGGGGTCTACCAAGAGACCCAGTACTTC,CASSSPASGVYQETQYF
TRBJ1-1,NA,TRBV7-9,14,NA,TGTGCCAGCAGCTTAAAAGACCCAAACACTGAAGCTTTCTTT,CASSLKDPNTEAFF
TRBJ2-7,NA,TRBV5-4,14,TRBD1,TGTGCCAGCAGCTCCTCCAGACAGGGCTACGAGCAGTACTTC,CASSSSRQGYEQYF
TRBJ2-1,few,TRBV14,18,TRBD2,TGTGCCAGCAGCCAATACGGACTAGCGGGGGTATCTGGGGATGAGCAGTTCTTC,CASSQYGLAGVSGDEQFF
TRBJ1-1,NA,TRBV27,14,NA,TGTGCCAGCAGTTACTCAGATATGAACACTGAAGCTTTCTTT,CASSYSDMNTEAFF
TRBJ2-2,NA,TRBV4-1,14,NA,TGCGCCAGCAGCGATGGGCCGCTTACCGGGGAGCTGTTTTTT,CASSDGPLTGELFF
TRBJ2-1,NA,TRBV5-4,16,NA,TGTGCCAGCAGCTGGCTAGTTGATCTTGCCTACAATGAGCAGTTCTTC,CASSWLVDLAYNEQFF
TRBJ1-5,NA,TRBV4-3,15,NA,TGCGCCAGCAGCCAAGAACCCACTTGGGATCAGCCCCAGCATTTT,CASSQEPTWDQPQHF
TRBJ2-2,NA,TRBV7-9,16,NA,TGTGCCAGCAGCCCCCGATCCCAGGGGAACACCGGGGAGCTGTTTTTT,CASSPRSQGNTGELFF
TRBJ1-6,once,TRBV27,15,TRBD1,TGTGCCAGCAGTTTATCAGGGACAGGGAATTCACCCCTCCACTTT,CASSLSGTGNSPLHF
TRBJ1-1,NA,TRBV4-1,14,NA,TGCGCCAGCAGCCACCAACCGGCCGGCACTGAAGCTTTCTTT,CASSHQPAGTEAFF
TRBJ1-2,NA,TRBV6-5,15,TRBD1,TGTGCCAGCATTCGAGACGGGGGACAGGGGGGAGGCTACACCTTC,CASIRDGGQGGGYTF
TRBJ2-2,NA,TRBV9,13,NA,TGTGCCAGCAGCCCCGGACTCACCGGGGAGCTGTTTTTT,CASSPGLTGELFF
TRBJ2-1,medium-sized,TRBV11-3,13,NA,TGTGCCAGCAGCGAGGACGTCTACAATGAGCAGTTCTTC,CASSEDVYNEQFF
TRBJ1-1,NA,TRBV21-1,12,NA,TGTGCCAGCAGCGGTTTGGACACTGAAGCTTTCTTT,CASSGLDTEAFF
TRBJ1-5,NA,TRBV4-1,17,TRBD1,TGCGCCAGCAGACCCCATACAACAGGGGATTCCAATCAGCCCCAGCATTTT,CASRPHTTGDSNQPQHF